The 22 T cell receptor beta chains reported below all come from one sample, sequenced in a study of response to subunit inactivated influenza vaccine. TCRdb recomputed calls from the RT-PCR reads with MiXCR, one row per CDR3 protein. The sample includes approximately 500,000 distinct CDR3 sequences, roughly 13% of them seen just once. The sequences come from PBMCs from blood, collected about 6 weeks after vaccination. The receptors here all came from a man aged 50-59 years who received an inactivated influenza vaccine.

V is TRBV20-1 and J is TRBJ2-1; D ambiguous. CDR1 and CDR2 from the germline V gene are DFQATT and SNEGSKA (reference sequence). The CDR3 is 14 residues long. V lost 5 bases to trimming and J lost 3 bases, with 14 bases between them. CDR3 sequence (DNA): TGCAGTGCTCAACTGGGCGGTATCTACAATGAGCAGTTCTTC. Residues: CSAQLGGIYNEQFF.

This clonotype was counted a few times. The chain uses TRBV6-2 or TRBV6-3 and TRBJ2-7, with TRBD1 matching 8 bases. V gave up 8 bases and J gave up 0 bases; unmatched junction bases: 6. The germline V gene encodes CDR1 MNHEY and CDR2 SVGEGT. The CDR3 covers 14 residues. In DNA form, the CDR3 reads TGTGCCAGCGAGCCCACAGGGGGCTCCTACGAGCAGTACTTC. Protein sequence: CASEPTGGSYEQYF.

Only a few counts were recorded for this clonotype. The J gene is TRBJ2-2, the V gene TRBV20-1; D is perhaps TRBD2 (6 bases). Germline-derived CDR1 and CDR2 are DFQATT and SNEGSKA (reference sequence). The V end lost 6 bases, the J end lost 1 base, and 12 bases lay between the germline ends. The CDR3 is made up of 14 amino acids. This chain's CDR3 is CSAYEGGNTGELFF. CDR3 bases: TGCAGTGCATATGAGGGAGGGAACACCGGGGAGCTGTTTTTT.

In this sample, this clonotype turned up once. The J gene is TRBJ2-3, the V gene TRBV6-6; TRBD1 matches 8 bases. CDR1 and CDR2 from the germline V gene are MNHNY and SVGAGI (reference sequence). The V gene end was trimmed by 0 bases and the J gene end by 4 bases; junction bases not matched to a gene: 3. CDR3 length: 15 amino acids. CDR3: CASSYSSDRADTQYF. As DNA, the CDR3 is TGTGCCAGCAGTTACTCCTCGGACAGGGCAGATACGCAGTATTTT.

The chain recombines TRBV7-2 with TRBJ2-3, with D possibly matching TRBD1 (6 bases). The CDR3 extends over 17 amino acids. Germline values: CDR1 SGHTA, CDR2 FQGNSA. Trimming removed 0 bases at V and 3 bases at J, with 16 bases between. The CDR3 protein is CASSLAGQGIRTDTQYF. CDR3 coding DNA: TGTGCCAGCAGCTTAGCGGGCCAGGGGATAAGAACAGATACGCAGTATTTT.

This clonotype was detected a few times. The chain joins TRBV11-2 to TRBJ2-1, with D perhaps assigned TRBD1 or TRBD2 (5 bases each). Deletions cut 7 bases from V and 7 bases from J, with 17 bases between. Germline V CDR1 and CDR2: SGHAT, FQNNGV. The CDR3 loop spans 14 amino acids. This CDR3 is CASTYSGRSNEQFF. In DNA, the CDR3 is TGTGCCAGCACCTACTCGGGGCGAAGTAATGAGCAGTTCTTC.

The rearrangement joins TRBV2 to TRBJ1-6, with 9 positions matching TRBD1. The trim removed 5 bases at V and 4 bases at J, leaving 3 bases unmatched. The CDR3 is 15 amino acids. Germline loops: CDR1 SNHLY, CDR2 FYNNEI. In DNA form, the CDR3 reads TGTGCCAGCAGTAGAGGGACAGGGTATAATTCACCCCTCCACTTT. Its translation: CASSRGTGYNSPLHF.

This clonotype occurred a few times. Because the CDR3's place on the DNA is in doubt, the DNA is left out and the CDR3 is given as listed by TCRdb. The rearrangement links TRBV28 to TRBJ2-5. Termini included, the CDR3 measures 14 amino acids. The germline gives CDR1 MDHEN, CDR2 SYDVKM. The CDR3 reads CASSKSLYQETQYF.

In its sample, this clonotype was seen a few times. The V call is TRBV7-8, the J call TRBJ2-1; no reliable D call. There are 14 residues in the CDR3. The germline V and J ends were trimmed by 1 base and 5 bases, with 9 bases remaining between them. CDR1 is SGHVS and CDR2 is FQNEAQ in the germline V gene. In DNA, the CDR3 is TGTGCCAGCAGCTTAGGAGATCGTGACAATGAGCAGTTCTTC. Translating it yields CASSLGDRDNEQFF.

The gene calls are TRBV7-2 and TRBJ2-5, with D possibly being TRBD1 or TRBD2 (5 bases each). CDR1 SGHTA and CDR2 FQGNSA come from the germline V gene. With 0 bases removed from V and 5 bases from J, the gap between germline ends came to 16 bases. This CDR3 comprises 16 residues. CDR3 DNA: TGTGCCAGCAGCTTAGCGCCGGGTGGGGGAACGGAGACCCAGTACTTC. It encodes CASSLAPGGGTETQYF.

CDR3 coding DNA: TGTGCCAGCAGCGTAAGGGGATCCGGGGAGCTGTTTTTT. It codes for CASSVRGSGELFF. The V call is TRBV9, the J call TRBJ2-2; D is possibly TRBD1 (5 bases). The CDR3 totals 13 residues. Between the trimmed V and J ends, which lost 1 base and 6 bases, there was a span of 7 bases. CDR1 is SGDLS and CDR2 is YYNGEE in the germline V gene.

This clonotype showed up many times. This sequence joins TRBV20-1 and TRBJ1-1; 8 bases agree with TRBD1. The junction had 2 bases not matched to a gene; V was cut back by 5 bases and J by 3 bases. Germline-derived CDR1 and CDR2 are DFQATT and SNEGSKA (reference sequence). The CDR3 spans 12 residues. The CDR3 protein is CSAGQGDTEAFF. The CDR3, as DNA: TGCAGTGCTGGACAGGGTGACACTGAAGCTTTCTTT.

The chain has TRBV28 and TRBJ2-1; tentative D call: TRBD1 (6 bases). CDR3 size: 18 residues. V gave up 8 bases and J gave up 0 bases, with 23 bases separating them. Germline V gives CDR1 MDHEN, CDR2 SYDVKM. CDR3 protein: CASLARTGLHSSYNEQFF. The CDR3 DNA reads TGTGCCAGCCTGGCCCGCACAGGGCTTCACAGCTCCTACAATGAGCAGTTCTTC.

This clonotype was counted many times. This sequence joins TRBV29-1 and TRBJ2-5; D perhaps matches TRBD2 (6 bases). Trimming left V 4 bases short and J 4 bases short, with 10 bases between. Germline CDR1 and CDR2: SQVTM and ANQGSEA. This CDR3 region has 12 residues. The CDR3 here is CSVAGAGETQYF. As DNA, the CDR3 is TGCAGCGTTGCAGGAGCGGGAGAGACCCAGTACTTC.

This clonotype was detected a few times. The gene calls are TRBV4-3 and TRBJ2-6; D unclear. With 0 bases removed from V and 2 bases from J, the gap between germline ends came to 11 bases. CDR3 length equals 17 residues. Germline V CDR1 and CDR2: LGHNA, YSLEER. CDR3: CASSQDYGDAGANVLTF. CDR3 in DNA: TGCGCCAGCAGCCAAGATTATGGGGATGCTGGGGCCAACGTCCTGACTTTC.

This clonotype was seen at least ten times. This rearrangement joins TRBV5-1 to TRBJ2-3; the D gene is possibly TRBD1 (5 bases). Trimming took off 1 base at V and 3 bases at J, with 6 bases between the two ends. CDR3 length: 13 residues. The germline CDR1 and CDR2 sequences are SGHRS and YFSETQ. The CDR3 protein is CASSLQGTDTQYF. The CDR3 bases are TGCGCCAGCAGCTTGCAGGGTACAGATACGCAGTATTTT. The full variable domain, its missing parts supplied by reference TRBV5-1 and TRBJ2-3, is KAGVTQTPRYLIKTRGQQVTLSCSPISGHRSVSWYQQTPGQGLQFLFEYFSETQRNKGNFPGRFSGRQFSNSRSEMNVSTLELGDSALYLCASSLQGTDTQYFGPGTRLTVL.

A few counts support this clonotype. This chain connects TRBV14 to TRBJ1-4; no reliable D call. Trimming cost V 4 bases and J 8 bases, with 11 bases left between them. The CDR3 extends over 13 amino acids. Looked up from germline, CDR1 is SGHDN and CDR2 is FVKESK. CDR3 coding DNA: TGTGCCAGCAGCCGGTTCGTCGGGGAAAAACTGTTTTTT. Amino acid sequence: CASSRFVGEKLFF.

This clonotype was found a few times. The gene calls are TRBV7-8 and TRBJ2-1; no clear D gene. In germline, CDR1 is SGHVS, CDR2 FQNEAQ. The CDR3 length is 15 residues. Trimming removed 6 bases from V and 0 bases from J, with 12 bases in between. The CDR3 loop reads CASSQLPSSYNEQFF. DNA for the CDR3: TGTGCCAGCAGTCAACTTCCGAGCTCCTACAATGAGCAGTTCTTC.

The chain has TRBV28 and TRBJ2-1; D not resolved. Per the germline V gene, CDR1 is MDHEN and CDR2 is SYDVKM. The CDR3 totals 11 residues. V lost 11 bases and J lost 4, with 9 bases in between. The CDR3 DNA follows: TGTGCCGTACTTAATTACAATGAGCAGTTCTTC. Protein sequence: CAVLNYNEQFF.

The rearrangement joins TRBV30 to TRBJ2-2, with 8 bases fitting TRBD2. This CDR3 is built from 15 residues. Germline CDR1 GTSNPN, CDR2 SVGIG (reference sequence). V lost 2 bases and J lost 6; bases outside the gene matches: 8. CDR3 DNA sequence: TGTGCCTGGAGTTACGGGGGGGCCGGCTCCGGGGAGCTGTTTTTT. It yields the protein CAWSYGGAGSGELFF.

The genes are TRBV20-1 and TRBJ2-3; D call uncertain. The CDR3 spans 12 residues. Germline CDR1 and CDR2: DFQATT and SNEGSKA (reference sequence). Trimming took off 0 bases at V and 4 bases at J, with 5 bases between the two ends. CDR3 coding DNA: TGCAGTGCTAGAGATATCGCAGATACGCAGTATTTT. It translates to CSARDIADTQYF.

This sequence joins TRBV14 and TRBJ1-6; no clear D. CDR1 SGHDN and CDR2 FVKESK come from the germline V gene. This CDR3 region has 14 residues. Trimming took 0 bases from V and 10 from J, leaving 10 bases between them. CDR3 in DNA: TGTGCCAGCAGCCAAGAGATCAGACTCTCACCCCTCCACTTT. This translates into CASSQEIRLSPLHF.